The rows below give T cell receptor beta chains drawn from one sample of a study of cytomegalovirus exposure and HLA in healthy donors. Clones were sequenced by immunoSEQ multiplex PCR, and TCRdb holds only the in-frame ones, with some missing. The profile shows about 150,000 clones, around 68% of them singletons. Sequencing was performed on PBMCs. Source of these receptors: a man aged 25-40 years in good health and CMV-seronegative. Both conserved end residues are part of each CDR3. Fields, in order: clone size, V gene, J gene, D gene, CDR3 DNA, CDR3 protein. A D gene is named only where the DNA matches it firmly. Where a row states a size, it is once, few, many or the class of an expanded clone; other rows omit it.

size: NA; V: TRBV12-5; J: TRBJ2-2; D: TRBD1; DNA: TGTGCTAGCGGCAGGGGGAATGGCGGGGAGCTGTTTTTT; CDR3: CASGRGNGGELFF
size: NA; V: TRBV28; J: TRBJ1-2; D: NA; DNA: TGTGCCAGCCATCGCGGGGGCGATGGCTACACCTTC; CDR3: CASHRGGDGYTF
size: few; V: TRBV5-6; J: TRBJ2-7; D: NA; DNA: TGTGCCAGCAGCTTGGGGGCCTACTACGAGCAGTACTTC; CDR3: CASSLGAYYEQYF
size: NA; V: TRBV18; J: TRBJ2-2; D: NA; DNA: TGTGCCAGCTCACCAGACGGCAGGAGGACCGGGGAGCTGTTTTTT; CDR3: CASSPDGRRTGELFF
size: NA; V: TRBV19; J: TRBJ2-7; D: TRBD1; DNA: TGTGCCAGTAGTGCCTCCGGGACAGGGAGATACGAGCAGTACTTC; CDR3: CASSASGTGRYEQYF
size: once; V: TRBV28; J: TRBJ1-5; D: NA; DNA: TGTGCCAGCAGCGGCGCGGGACCCACGGGGCAGCCCCAGCATTTT; CDR3: CASSGAGPTGQPQHF
size: NA; V: TRBV9; J: TRBJ1-1; D: NA; DNA: TGTGCCAGCAGCCCACCCTCACAGGGCACTGAAGCTTTCTTT; CDR3: CASSPPSQGTEAFF
size: NA; V: TRBV7-9; J: TRBJ2-1; D: TRBD1; DNA: TGTGCCAGCAGCTTAATGGCAGGGGGCTCGAATGAGCAGTTCTTC; CDR3: CASSLMAGGSNEQFF
size: once; V: TRBV11-1; J: TRBJ1-6; D: NA; DNA: TGTGCCAGCAGCTTATTCGGGAGTTCACCCCTCCACTTT; CDR3: CASSLFGSSPLHF
size: NA; V: TRBV5-1; J: TRBJ2-5; D: TRBD2; DNA: TGCGCCAGCAGTGGGGGGGAGCTCCACCAAGAGACCCAGTACTTC; CDR3: CASSGGELHQETQYF